The clone carrying this T cell receptor (beta chain) was seen a handful of times. TCRdb processed the RT-PCR reads anew with MiXCR; each CDR3 protein has one entry. The table includes more than 550,000 distinct CDR3 sequences, over 9% detected once. This sample is drawn from a study of response to subunit inactivated influenza vaccine. The CDR3 extends over 13 amino acids. The germline V and J ends were trimmed by 4 bases and 6 bases, with 11 bases remaining between them. Germline V gene sequence: CDR1 LGHNA, CDR2 YSLEER. This sample was also put to use in a study of T cells expressing NK-cell markers. As reported in that work: As the method of synthesis, 5'RACE template switching with UMIs yielded TCR beta cDNA. Seven sequenced donors out of eight were HCMV-seropositive, one seronegative. The HCMV specificity of the expanded NKG2C+ T cell clones stayed unresolved.

The sequence came from a man aged 45-65 years who received an inactivated influenza vaccine. The sample consisted of PBMCs from blood, taken on the day of vaccination. The gene calls are TRBV4-3 and TRBJ2-3; tentative D call: TRBD2 (6 bases). In DNA, the CDR3 is TGCGCCAGCAGCCGAGGGACTTACGATACGCAGTATTTT. This codes for CASSRGTYDTQYF.